These T cell receptor beta chains were read from a single sample in a study of T cells after yellow fever vaccination. TCRdb ran MiXCR on the 5' RACE reads and lists one entry per CDR3 protein. The table lists 55,000 to 70,000 distinct CDR3 sequences, about 6% of them singletons. Source: CD8+ T cells sorted from PBMCs, taken around 45 days after the first yellow fever vaccination. The source is a man aged 18 to 29 who received the YFV17D yellow fever vaccine. CDR3s include the opening cysteine and the closing phenylalanine or tryptophan. The order of the fields is clone size, J gene, D gene, V gene, CDR3 length, CDR3 protein, CDR3 DNA. D genes are given only for firm matches. Rows may omit the clone size; those that give it use once, few, many or a size class.

many TRBJ2-5 - TRBV27 13 CASSLPSRETQYF TGTGCCAGCAGCCTCCCGTCGAGGGAGACCCAGTACTTC
many TRBJ2-1 - TRBV4-1 16 CASSQGLWGTYNEQFF TGCGCCAGCAGCCAAGGTTTGTGGGGTACCTACAATGAGCAGTTCTTC
many TRBJ2-2 - TRBV3-1 17 CASSPRRGTSNTGELFF TGTGCCAGCAGCCCGCGGCGGGGGACATCGAACACCGGGGAGCTGTTTTTT
many TRBJ2-3 TRBD2 TRBV29-1 13 CSVGLGGTDTQYF TGCAGCGTCGGGCTGGGGGGGACAGATACGCAGTATTTT
many TRBJ2-1 TRBD1 TRBV12-3/TRBV12-4 13 CASDRAGYNEQFF TGTGCCAGTGACAGGGCCGGATACAATGAGCAGTTCTTC
- TRBJ1-1 - TRBV15 15 CATSRDRGMNTEAFF TGTGCCACCAGCAGAGATAGGGGTATGAACACTGAAGCTTTCTTT
many TRBJ1-4 TRBD1 TRBV9 15 CASSVEGAQAEKLFF TGTGCCAGCAGCGTAGAGGGGGCGCAGGCGGAAAAACTGTTTTTT
many TRBJ2-1 TRBD2 TRBV5-6 16 CASSLWSGGSYNEQFF TGTGCCAGCAGCCTGTGGAGCGGGGGCTCCTACAATGAGCAGTTCTTC
few TRBJ2-6 - TRBV7-9 16 CASSLARVQGANVLTF TGTGCCAGCAGCTTAGCGCGGGTTCAGGGGGCCAACGTCCTGACTTTC
many TRBJ2-1 - TRBV6-1 13 CASSKTRRDEQFF TGTGCCAGCAGTAAAACCCGCCGAGATGAGCAGTTCTTC
many TRBJ2-2 - TRBV5-5 14 CASSWTVNTGELFF TGTGCCAGCAGCTGGACAGTAAACACCGGGGAGCTGTTTTTT
many TRBJ1-3 - TRBV7-3 16 CASSSHGASSGNTIYF TGTGCCAGCAGCTCTCATGGAGCCAGCTCTGGAAACACCATATATTTT
- TRBJ2-5 TRBD2 TRBV27 18 CASSRIEGAGGATQTQYF TGTGCCAGCAGTCGCATAGAGGGGGCGGGGGGGGCCACACAGACCCAGTACTTC
- TRBJ2-7 TRBD1 TRBV18 17 CASSPVGGGQGTYEQYF TGTGCCAGCTCACCAGTTGGTGGGGGACAGGGTACCTACGAGCAGTACTTC
- TRBJ2-7 - TRBV19 15 CASGAPQGGSREQYF TGTGCCAGTGGCGCGCCGCAGGGGGGATCGCGGGAGCAGTACTTC
- TRBJ1-3 - TRBV7-9 14 CASSLQGTGNTIYF TGTGCCAGCAGCTTACAGGGGACAGGAAACACCATATATTTT
few TRBJ2-7 TRBD1 TRBV7-8 16 CASSSLTGGNSYEQYF TGTGCCAGCAGCTCCTTGACAGGGGGGAATTCGTACGAGCAGTACTTC
- TRBJ2-5 - TRBV4-2 16 CASSQEPRGGEETQYF TGTGCCAGCAGCCAAGAACCTAGAGGGGGGGAAGAGACCCAGTACTTC
- TRBJ2-3 - TRBV5-1 14 CASSTALSTDTQYF TGCGCCAGCAGTACGGCCCTTAGCACAGATACGCAGTATTTT
many TRBJ2-3 - TRBV4-1 12 CASSPTGDTQYF TGCGCCAGCAGCCCGACCGGAGATACGCAGTATTTT
many TRBJ2-3 TRBD2 TRBV9 15 CASSLLAGESDTQYF TGTGCCAGCAGCCTTCTAGCGGGGGAATCAGATACGCAGTATTTT
many TRBJ1-4 TRBD1 TRBV27 17 CATRNYGTGALNEKLFF TGTGCCACTCGGAACTACGGGACAGGGGCCCTTAATGAAAAACTGTTTTTT
- TRBJ2-7 - TRBV5-5 16 CASSSITGVTGYEQYF TGTGCCAGCAGCTCGATTACGGGGGTTACTGGTTACGAGCAGTACTTC
many TRBJ2-1 - TRBV12-5 13 CASGVTDYNEQFF TGTGCTAGTGGTGTAACAGATTACAATGAGCAGTTCTTC
few TRBJ1-6 - TRBV30 14 CAWTKSSRNSPLHF TGTGCCTGGACCAAATCAAGTCGGAATTCACCCCTCCACTTT
many TRBJ2-1 - TRBV6-2/TRBV6-3 15 CASSYIMSGLGEQFF TGTGCCAGCAGTTACATTATGTCAGGGTTAGGTGAGCAGTTCTTC
many TRBJ2-3 - TRBV27 16 CASSFERYGETDTQYF TGTGCCAGCAGTTTTGAGCGATATGGCGAGACAGATACGCAGTATTTT
many TRBJ2-5 - TRBV12-3/TRBV12-4 12 CASTPGTETQYF TGTGCCAGCACCCCAGGGACAGAGACCCAGTACTTC
few TRBJ2-7 TRBD1 TRBV7-2 16 CASSLPRQGDTYEQYF TGTGCCAGCAGCTTACCCCGCCAGGGGGATACCTACGAGCAGTACTTC
- TRBJ1-1 TRBD1 TRBV15 18 CATSRGEGTGDPNTEAFF TGTGCCACCAGCAGAGGAGAGGGGACAGGGGACCCGAACACTGAAGCTTTCTTT
- TRBJ2-3 - TRBV4-1 16 CASSQGPGASTDTQYF TGCGCCAGCAGCCAAGGTCCGGGTGCTAGCACAGATACGCAGTATTTT
- TRBJ1-4 - TRBV7-9 17 CASSLAYGERGNEKLFF TGTGCCAGCAGCTTAGCGTATGGGGAGCGCGGTAATGAAAAACTGTTTTTT
many TRBJ1-2 - TRBV12-3/TRBV12-4 14 CASSLGGGVYGYTF TGTGCCAGCAGTTTAGGGGGGGGCGTCTATGGCTACACCTTC
few TRBJ2-1 - TRBV28 18 CASSLLSGGSPSYNEQFF TGTGCCAGCAGTTTACTATCCGGAGGGAGTCCCTCCTACAATGAGCAGTTCTTC
many TRBJ2-5 TRBD2 TRBV4-1 15 CASSQVAGGWETQYF TGCGCCAGCAGCCAAGTTGCGGGGGGCTGGGAGACCCAGTACTTC